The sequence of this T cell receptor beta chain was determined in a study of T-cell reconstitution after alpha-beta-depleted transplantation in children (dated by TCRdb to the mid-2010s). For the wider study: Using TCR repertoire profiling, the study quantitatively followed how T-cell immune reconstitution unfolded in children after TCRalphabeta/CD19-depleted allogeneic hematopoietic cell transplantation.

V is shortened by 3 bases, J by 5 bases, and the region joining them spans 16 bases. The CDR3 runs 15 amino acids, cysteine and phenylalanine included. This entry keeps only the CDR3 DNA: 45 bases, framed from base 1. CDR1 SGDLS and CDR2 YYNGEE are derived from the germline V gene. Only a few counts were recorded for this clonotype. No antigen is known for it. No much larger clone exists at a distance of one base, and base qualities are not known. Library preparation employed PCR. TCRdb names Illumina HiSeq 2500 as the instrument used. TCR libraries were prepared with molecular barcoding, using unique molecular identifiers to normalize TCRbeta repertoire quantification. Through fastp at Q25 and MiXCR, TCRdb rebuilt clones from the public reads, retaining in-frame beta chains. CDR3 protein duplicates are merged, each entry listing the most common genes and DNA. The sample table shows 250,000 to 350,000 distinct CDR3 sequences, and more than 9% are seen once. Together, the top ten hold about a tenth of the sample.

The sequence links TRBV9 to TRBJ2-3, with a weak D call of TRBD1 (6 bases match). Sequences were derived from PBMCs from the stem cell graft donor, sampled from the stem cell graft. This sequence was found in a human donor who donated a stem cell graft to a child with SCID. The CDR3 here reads CASSGGRGIRDTQYF. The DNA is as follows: TGTGCCAGCAGCGGAGGCAGGGGTATTCGAGATACGCAGTATTTT.